A single sample is the source of the 26 T cell receptor beta chains below, sequenced in a study of blood T cell repertoires in COVID-19. Libraries were prepared by immunoSEQ multiplex PCR; TCRdb keeps only in-frame clonotypes and omits some of them. The sample yields a few hundred thousand clones, 85% to 90% seen once. Sequencing was done on a sample of peripheral blood. The receptor set was obtained from a woman aged 40 to 50 who had recovered from COVID-19.

The gene calls are TRBV5-1 and TRBJ2-5, with 9 positions matching TRBD1. CDR1 is SGHRS and CDR2 is YFSETQ in the germline V gene. With V trimmed by 4 bases and J by 7 bases, 8 bases remained unmatched. This CDR3 spans 14 amino acids. DNA of the CDR3: TGCGCCAGCAGCCCGGGACAGGGACTTAGGACCCAGTACTTC. It translates to CASSPGQGLRTQYF.

The chain carries TRBV12-3 or TRBV12-4 and TRBJ2-7; D may be TRBD1 (6 bases). This CDR3 is 12 amino acids long. CDR3 residues: CGRSGGMREQYV. CDR3 coding DNA: TGTGGGCGAAGTGGGGGCATGCGCGAGCAGTACGTC.

This clone was seen a few times. The rearrangement links TRBV11-1 to TRBJ1-1, with D tentatively TRBD1 (6 bases). This CDR3 is built from 14 residues. Trimming took off 5 bases at V and 7 bases at J, with 17 bases between the two ends. Germline assignment: CDR1 SGHAT and CDR2 FQDESV (reference sequence). The CDR3 bases are TGTGCCAGCAGCCCCGAGGGTACAGGGTATGAAGCTTTCTTT. Amino acids: CASSPEGTGYEAFF.

The chain carries TRBV6-5 and TRBJ1-2, with D unclear. The CDR3 totals 13 residues. V was clipped by 5 bases and J by 1 base, with 8 bases between them. Germline lookup yields CDR1 MNHEY and CDR2 SVGAGI. CDR3 protein: CASSPVVNYGYTF. In DNA, the CDR3 is TGTGCCAGCAGTCCCGTCGTTAACTATGGCTACACCTTC.

The rearrangement uses TRBV13 and TRBJ2-7, with D perhaps TRBD1 (6 bases). Germline CDR1 and CDR2: PRHDT and FYEKMQ (reference sequence). There are 13 residues in the CDR3. Trimming removed 5 bases from V and 2 bases from J, with 10 bases in between. The CDR3 is CASSHRQAYEQYV. The CDR3 bases are TGTGCCAGCAGCCACAGACAGGCCTACGAGCAGTACGTC.

This clone showed up just once. V is TRBV7-2 and J is TRBJ2-3; a possible D gene is TRBD2 (5 bases). V was pared by 0 bases and J by 2 bases, with 9 bases between. The V gene's germline CDR1 is SGHTA and CDR2 FQGNSA. The CDR3 spans 15 residues. The CDR3, as DNA: TGTGCCAGCAGCTTAGCCGGGAAGAACACAGATACGCAGTATTTT. This codes for CASSLAGKNTDTQYF.

The chain employs TRBV7-9 and TRBJ2-5; perhaps TRBD2 as D (6 bases). The germline gives CDR1 SEHNR, CDR2 FQNEAQ (reference sequence). CDR3 length: 18 amino acids. Trimming shortened V by 1 base and J by 1 base, and 19 bases separated the two germline ends. CDR3 region: CASSLDELIGGFQETQYF. CDR3 DNA sequence: TGTGCCAGCAGCTTAGATGAGTTAATAGGAGGGTTCCAAGAGACCCAGTACTTC.

This chain links TRBV6-6 with TRBJ2-2; 7 bases align to TRBD2. Germline lookup yields CDR1 MNHNY and CDR2 SVGAGI (reference sequence). The junction had 0 bases not matched to a gene; V was cut back by 2 bases and J by 3 bases. The CDR3 extends over 14 amino acids. CDR3 residues: CASSYGRDTGELFF. CDR3 coding DNA: TGTGCCAGCAGTTACGGGAGGGACACCGGGGAGCTGTTTTTT.

The chain employs TRBV12-3 or TRBV12-4 and TRBJ1-1; D might be TRBD1 (6 bases). The CDR3 is made up of 13 amino acids. The germline V and J ends were trimmed by 4 bases and 4 bases, with 10 bases remaining between them. The CDR3 is CASSYQQGTEAFF. The CDR3 nucleotides are TGTGCCAGCAGTTACCAACAGGGCACTGAAGCTTTCTTT.

The rearrangement uses TRBV7-2 and TRBJ2-5, with 14 nucleotides matching TRBD2. CDR3 size: 16 residues. Germline V CDR1 and CDR2: SGHTA, FQGNSA. The V segment lost 9 bases and the J segment 4 bases; nucleotides outside the gene matches: 10. The CDR3 DNA sequence: TGTGCCAGTAACTTCGGACTAGCGGGGGGAGCAGAGACCCAGTACTTC. This encodes CASNFGLAGGAETQYF.

The chain is built from TRBV10-2 and TRBJ1-6; a weak D match, TRBD1 (6 bases). Per the germline V gene, CDR1 is WSHSY and CDR2 is SAAADI. The CDR3 loop spans 15 amino acids. V was cut by 0 bases and J by 10 bases, with 13 bases left in between. CDR3 nucleotide sequence: TGCGCCAGCAGTGAGTCATCGGACAGAGGATCACCCCTCCACTTT. Its translation is CASSESSDRGSPLHF.

The chain couples TRBV5-1 to TRBJ2-1; D possibly corresponds to TRBD2 (6 bases). Looked up from germline, CDR1 is SGHRS and CDR2 is YFSETQ. This CDR3 has 14 amino acids. V lost 0 bases and J 7 bases, leaving 11 bases between the germline ends. This CDR3 is CASSLGDGGNEQFF. Written as DNA, the CDR3 is TGCGCCAGCAGCTTGGGCGACGGGGGAAATGAGCAGTTCTTC.

This clone has a single count. The chain combines TRBV11-3 with TRBJ2-1; D may be TRBD2 (6 bases). The CDR3 has 13 residues. CDR1 and CDR2 from the germline V gene are SGHNT and YENEEA. Deletions cut 4 bases from V and 6 bases from J, with 10 bases between. The CDR3 loop is CASSYKTSNEQFF. The CDR3 coding sequence is TGTGCCAGCAGCTACAAGACTAGCAATGAGCAGTTCTTC.

The CDR3 DNA reads TGTGCTAGTGGACCTGGACAGGGTCCTAATGAAAAACTGTTTTTT. Protein product: CASGPGQGPNEKLFF. This chain joins TRBV12-5 and TRBJ1-4, with TRBD1 matching over 8 bases. V was pared by 6 bases and J by 3 bases, with 6 bases of the junction left unmatched. The CDR3 contains 15 residues. Germline assignment: CDR1 LGHNT and CDR2 FRNRAP.

V and J are TRBV30 and TRBJ1-2; 9 bases line up with TRBD1. V shed 0 bases and J 7 bases; nucleotides not matched to a gene: 6. The CDR3 covers 14 residues. Germline CDR1 is GTSNPN and CDR2 is SVGIG (reference sequence). The CDR3: CAWSVLTGGFGYTF. Written as DNA, the CDR3 is TGTGCCTGGAGTGTGCTAACAGGGGGCTTTGGCTACACCTTC.

The V and J genes are TRBV5-1 and TRBJ2-5; 8 bases agree with TRBD1. V lost 2 bases to trimming and J lost 3 bases; unmatched junction nucleotides: 3. Germline lookup yields CDR1 SGHRS and CDR2 YFSETQ. There are 14 residues in the CDR3. The CDR3 is CASSLTGGKETQYF. The CDR3 DNA is TGCGCCAGCAGCTTAACAGGGGGGAAAGAGACCCAGTACTTC.

The chain recombines TRBV6-2 or TRBV6-3 with TRBJ2-7; perhaps TRBD1 as D (6 bases). Germline V CDR1 and CDR2: MNHEY, SVGEGT. V gave up 0 bases and J gave up 6 bases, with 9 bases separating them. The CDR3 spans 13 residues. The CDR3 loop reads CASSYSTGLEQYF. The CDR3 DNA reads as TGTGCCAGCAGTTACTCAACAGGGCTCGAGCAGTACTTC.

The sample holds one count of this clone. The chain combines TRBV19 with TRBJ2-3; D is possibly TRBD2 (5 bases). Germline CDR1 and CDR2: LNHDA and SQIVND (reference sequence). V lost 4 bases and J lost 4, with 9 bases in between. The CDR3 is 13 amino acids. The CDR3 DNA is TGTGCCAGTAGTACCGAGGGTGCAGATACGCAGTATTTT. This gives the protein CASSTEGADTQYF.

This chain uses TRBV12-3 or TRBV12-4 with TRBJ1-2, with no clear D. There are 13 residues in the CDR3. Trimming removed 6 bases at V and 2 bases at J, with 10 bases between. CDR3 amino acids: CASSSDGNYGYTF. The CDR3 DNA follows: TGTGCCAGCAGCAGCGACGGGAACTATGGCTACACCTTC.

This chain joins TRBV7-9 and TRBJ1-4, with 9 bases fitting TRBD1. This CDR3 has 16 amino acids. V lost 3 bases and J lost 7; bases outside the gene matches: 9. Germline lookup yields CDR1 SEHNR and CDR2 FQNEAQ (reference sequence). CDR3 bases: TGTGCCAGCAGCTTCCCGGTGGGACAGGGAGTTGAAAAACTGTTTTTT. This gives the protein CASSFPVGQGVEKLFF.

The chain carries TRBV5-1 and TRBJ1-1; possible D gene TRBD1, 6 bases. This CDR3 has 15 residues. Trimming removed 4 bases at V and 2 bases at J, with 15 bases between. Germline CDR1 reads SGHRS; CDR2 reads YFSETQ. This CDR3 reads CASSRTGQSNTEAFF. The CDR3 DNA sequence: TGCGCCAGCAGCCGGACTGGACAGAGTAACACTGAAGCTTTCTTT.

In this sample, this clone turned up a few times. This chain connects TRBV5-1 to TRBJ2-1; 9 nucleotides align to TRBD2. Unmatched junction bases numbered 4, after V lost 4 bases and J lost 2 bases. The germline V gene has CDR1 SGHRS and CDR2 YFSETQ. The length of the CDR3 is 15 residues. The CDR3 DNA sequence: TGCGCCAGCAGCCCGGGACTAGCAACCTACAATGAGCAGTTCTTC. This encodes CASSPGLATYNEQFF.

The chain employs TRBV6-5 and TRBJ1-2, with D unresolved. Germline V CDR1 and CDR2: MNHEY, SVGAGI. CDR3 length: 15 amino acids. Trimming stripped 6 bases from V and 8 bases from J, with 22 bases between. The CDR3 nucleotides read TGTGCCAGCAGGACGAACAGCAACCTCAACCAAGGCTACACCTTC. Protein: CASRTNSNLNQGYTF.

This clone has a single count. The rearrangement links TRBV6-2 or TRBV6-3 to TRBJ1-1; perhaps TRBD1 as D (5 bases). Germline V gene data show CDR1 as MNHEY and CDR2 as SVGEGT. The CDR3 runs to 14 residues. The ends were cut back, 4 bases at V and 0 bases at J, with 9 bases in the middle. The CDR3 here is CASSSGGMNTEAFF. For the CDR3, the DNA is TGTGCCAGCAGTTCGGGGGGTATGAACACTGAAGCTTTCTTT.

The gene calls are TRBV19 and TRBJ2-5, with 9 positions matching TRBD2. The junction had 8 bases not matched to a gene; V was cut back by 4 bases and J by 5 bases. This CDR3 is 15 amino acids long. The germline V gene has CDR1 LNHDA and CDR2 SQIVND (reference sequence). Here the CDR3 reads CASSTLAGRLETQYF. The CDR3 nucleotides read TGTGCCAGTAGTACCCTAGCGGGACGGTTGGAGACCCAGTACTTC.

This chain links TRBV25-1 with TRBJ2-1, with TRBD2 identical over 7 bases. CDR3 length: 16 residues. Trimming removed 1 base from V and 4 bases from J; junction bases left unmatched: 7. CDR1 and CDR2 from the germline V gene are MGHDK and SYGVNS. This CDR3 reads CASSELGLAAYNEQFF. DNA for the CDR3: TGTGCCAGCAGTGAATTAGGGCTAGCGGCATACAATGAGCAGTTCTTC.